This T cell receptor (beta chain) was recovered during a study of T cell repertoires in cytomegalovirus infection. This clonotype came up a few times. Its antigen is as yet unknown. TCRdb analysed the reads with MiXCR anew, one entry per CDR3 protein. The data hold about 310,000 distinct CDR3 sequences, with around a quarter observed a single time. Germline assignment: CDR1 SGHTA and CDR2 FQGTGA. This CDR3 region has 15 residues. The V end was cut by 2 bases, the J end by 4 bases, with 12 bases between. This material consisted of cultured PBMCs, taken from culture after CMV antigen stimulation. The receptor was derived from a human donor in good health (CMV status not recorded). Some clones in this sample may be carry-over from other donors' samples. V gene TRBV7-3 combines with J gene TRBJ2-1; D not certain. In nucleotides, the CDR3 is TGTGCCAGCAGCTTAGGTCCTTCAGCTTACAATGAGCAGTTCTTC. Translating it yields CASSLGPSAYNEQFF.